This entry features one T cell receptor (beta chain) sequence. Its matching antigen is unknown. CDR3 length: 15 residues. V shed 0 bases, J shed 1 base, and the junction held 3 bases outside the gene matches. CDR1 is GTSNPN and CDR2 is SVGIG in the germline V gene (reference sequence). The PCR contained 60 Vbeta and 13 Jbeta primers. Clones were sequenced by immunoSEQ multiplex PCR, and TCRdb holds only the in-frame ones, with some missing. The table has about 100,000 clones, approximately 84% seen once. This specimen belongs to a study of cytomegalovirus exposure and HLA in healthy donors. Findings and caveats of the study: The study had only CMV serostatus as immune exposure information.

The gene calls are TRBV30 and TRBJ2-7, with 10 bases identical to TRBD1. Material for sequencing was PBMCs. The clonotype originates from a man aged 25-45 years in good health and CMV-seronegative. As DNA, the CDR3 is TGTGCCTGGAGTGTCTTGGGACAGGGGTCCTACGAGCAGTACTTC. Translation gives CAWSVLGQGSYEQYF. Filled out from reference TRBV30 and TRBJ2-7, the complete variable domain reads SQTIHQWPATLVQPVGSPLSLECTVEGTSNPNLYWYRQAAGRGLQLLFYSVGIGQISSEVPQNLSASRPQDRQFILSSKKLLLSDSGFYLCAWSVLGQGSYEQYFGPGTRLTVT.